Listed below are T cell receptor beta chains from one sample, sequenced in a study of T cells after yellow fever vaccination. TCRdb called the 5' RACE reads again in MiXCR, with one record for every CDR3 protein. The sample carries approximately 510,000 distinct CDR3 sequences, 21% recorded once. The specimen comprised PBMCs, sampled roughly 23 days after the first yellow fever vaccination. These receptors originate from a man aged 18 to 30 who received the YFV17D yellow fever vaccine. The CDR3 runs from the conserved cysteine through the conserved F or W. D genes are given only for firm matches. The size entry is marked missing in some rows and otherwise reads once, few, many or a size class.

few TRBJ2-2 TRBV2 TRBD1 CASTAQGGETGELFF TGTGCCAGCACGGCACAGGGGGGAGAAACCGGGGAGCTGTTTTTT
- TRBJ1-2 TRBV12-3/TRBV12-4 - CASSLPPGVGYTF TGTGCCAGCAGTTTACCCCCAGGGGTCGGCTACACCTTC
- TRBJ2-1 TRBV11-2 - CASSFSPNNEQFF TGTGCCAGCAGCTTTAGCCCTAACAATGAGCAGTTCTTC
- TRBJ1-1 TRBV12-3/TRBV12-4 - CASTSEGRTEAFF TGTGCCAGCACCTCGGAGGGTCGGACTGAAGCTTTCTTT
few TRBJ2-5 TRBV15 - CATSRAVTAETQYF TGTGCCACCAGCAGAGCCGTGACGGCTGAGACCCAGTACTTC
- TRBJ2-1 TRBV2 - CASSEASEQFF TGTGCCAGCAGTGAAGCCTCTGAGCAGTTCTTC
few TRBJ2-5 TRBV4-3 TRBD2 CASSEKRGVRSSQETQYF TGCGCCAGCAGCGAAAAGCGGGGAGTCAGATCCTCTCAAGAGACCCAGTACTTC
- TRBJ1-4 TRBV11-1 - CASSLAEGGGPANEKLFF TGTGCCAGCAGCTTAGCGGAAGGAGGAGGGCCGGCTAATGAAAAACTGTTTTTT
- TRBJ2-3 TRBV2 - CASGTDQVSLADTQYF TGTGCCAGCGGGACCGATCAGGTATCGCTTGCGGATACGCAGTATTTT
- TRBJ1-5 TRBV28 - CASSFIGAGVQPQHF TGTGCCAGCAGTTTCATCGGGGCAGGGGTCCAGCCCCAGCATTTT
- TRBJ2-5 TRBV20-1 - CSAREGRPQETQYF TGCAGTGCTAGAGAGGGACGGCCCCAAGAGACCCAGTACTTC